The entry that follows covers one T cell receptor (beta chain) sequence. MiXCR, run by TCRdb on the 5' RACE reads, gives a single entry per CDR3 protein. This table has hundreds of thousands of distinct CDR3 sequences, around an eighth appearing once. V shed 4 bases and J shed 5 bases, with 15 bases lying between them. Germline V gene data show CDR1 as MGHRA and CDR2 as YSYEKL. The CDR3 has 15 residues. The record originates from a study of T cells after yellow fever vaccination. This clonotype was obtained from a man aged 30 to 45 who received the YFV17D yellow fever vaccine. The V and J genes are TRBV4-1 and TRBJ2-4; tentatively, D is TRBD1 or TRBD2 (5 bases each). This specimen consisted of PBMCs, obtained on the day of the yellow fever booster vaccination. The CDR3 DNA reads as TGCGCCAGCAGCCCCCAGGGCAGGGAGCAAAACATTCAGTACTTC. Its translation: CASSPQGREQNIQYF.